This T cell receptor (beta chain) was found in a study of shared clonotypes between healthy human individuals. The table lists this clone with a count of one. Its antigen is still unknown. Germline CDR1 SNHLY, CDR2 FYNNEI. There are 11 residues in the CDR3. V lost 8 bases and J lost 12; bases outside the gene matches: 5. Genomic DNA for unsorted samples was obtained from around 94 million PBMCs. The study, taken as a whole, reports: Only blood was sampled; tissue repertoires likely differ.

Among the unsorted PBMC samples, replicate PCRs used around 0.3 ug DNA, roughly 33,000 T cell genomes. Assay used: immunoSEQ multiplex PCR; TCRdb lists only in-frame clones, some missing. Found here are around 450,000 clones, 70% to 80% of them singletons; the top ten hold approximately 13%. The sequence came from a woman between 40 and 55 years old in good health. Some clones in this sample may be carry-over from other donors' samples. The sequencing input was PBMCs. J is TRBJ2-4 and V is TRBV2, with 9 positions matching TRBD2. The CDR3 here is CASGLARDQYF. CDR3 coding DNA: TGTGCCAGCGGACTAGCGAGGGATCAGTACTTC.